The entry below describes one T cell receptor beta chain. This CDR3 has 16 amino acids. Trimming stripped 7 bases from V and 8 bases from J, with 24 bases between. Germline-derived CDR1 and CDR2 are MDHEN and SYDVKM. The data derive from a study of blood T cell repertoires in COVID-19. The protocol was immunoSEQ multiplex PCR, while the TCRdb copy is restricted to in-frame clones and leaves out a portion. This table has more than 250,000 clones, around 83% appearing once. The TCR was taken from a man aged 18 to 35 with active or convalescent COVID-19. Sequencing was done on a sample of peripheral blood. The V call is TRBV28, the J call TRBJ2-1, with D possibly TRBD2 on 7 matching bases. The CDR3 here is CASKGGGLTMGDEQFF. The CDR3, as DNA: TGTGCCAGCAAGGGGGGGGGACTGACAATGGGTGATGAGCAGTTCTTC.